This T cell receptor (beta chain) was sequenced during a study of blood T cell repertoires in COVID-19. Across the study: The United States, Italy and Spain were the sources of the acute and convalescent COVID-19 samples. From T cells, B-cell-depleted T cells, or PBMCs came the material, which was cDNA or gDNA.

This clone has only a few counts. Germline CDR1 is GTSNPN and CDR2 is SVGIG (reference sequence). The CDR3 is 14 amino acids. J was trimmed by 7 bases and V by 1 base; bases with no gene match: 4. In the source study's methods: Cell counts per sample came from amplifying reference gene primers. Produced via immunoSEQ multiplex PCR; TCRdb's table is partial and in-frame only. Clone size and V and J calls were adopted from that table, with D and trimming inferred from the DNA. The sample contains around 230,000 clones, roughly 83% of which appear only once. The sequence was obtained from a middle-aged man with acute or convalescent COVID-19. The specimen was peripheral blood. The chain combines TRBV30 with TRBJ1-4; 9 bases are a match to TRBD1. The CDR3 protein is CAWSDGTGLEKLFF. The DNA for the CDR3 is TGTGCCTGGAGTGACGGGACAGGGCTTGAAAAACTGTTTTTT.